This T cell receptor beta chain was profiled in a study of shared clonotypes between healthy human individuals. For the study at large: Each donor's CD4 naive and CD4 memory cells filled three plates apiece, CD8 naive two, and CD8 memory one.

Positively selected for CCR7, the CD45RO-negative cells used as naive CD8 cells excluded terminally differentiated effector memory CD45RA+ cells. All donors were healthy HIV-negative adults lacking recent acute infections or vaccinations. Caucasian adults living in Nashville, Tennessee, provided all samples. Some 30,000 T cell genomes, or 200 ng DNA, went into the sorted-subset replicate PCRs. Clones were sequenced by immunoSEQ multiplex PCR, and TCRdb holds only the in-frame ones, with some missing. Among nearly 600,000 clones, 95% were seen once, and the ten largest hold roughly 0.1%. Sequenced material: naive CD8+ T cells sorted from blood. The TCR comes from a woman in her twenties or thirties in good health.

The CDR3 DNA reads as TGTGCCAGCAGGACCACAGTGAACACTGAAGCTTTCTTT. Translated, it gives CASRTTVNTEAFF. This sequence joins TRBV27 and TRBJ1-1; the D is unclear. V lost 6 bases to trimming and J lost 0 bases, with 8 bases between them. The CDR3 runs 13 residues. Germline V gene data show CDR1 as MNHEY and CDR2 as SMNVEV (reference sequence).